These T cell receptor beta chains were read from a single sample in a study of T cell repertoires in cytomegalovirus infection. TCRdb reprocessed the reads with MiXCR, giving one entry per CDR3 protein. The table shows hundreds of thousands of distinct CDR3 sequences, with around 30% occurring only once. No antigens are known for them. This specimen was cultured CD8+ T cells from PBMCs, taken from culture after CMV antigen stimulation. The receptor set was obtained from a human donor in good health (CMV status not recorded). Some clones in this sample may be carry-over from other donors' samples. Each CDR3 is given with its conserved first and last residue. The D gene is left open where the match is weak. Clone size is stated in some rows and not others, as once, few, many or a class when expanded.

size,V,D,J,CDR3,DNA
few,TRBV7-6,.,TRBJ1-1,CASSLTDRSNTEAFF,TGTGCCAGCAGCCTTACTGACAGGAGCAACACTGAAGCTTTCTTT
.,TRBV27,TRBD1,TRBJ2-2,CASSLQRGRVGELFF,TGTGCCAGCAGTTTACAGAGGGGGCGTGTCGGGGAGCTGTTTTTT
.,TRBV2,.,TRBJ1-2,CASTLLWGAGDGYTF,TGTGCCAGCACTCTGCTATGGGGCGCAGGGGATGGCTACACCTTC
.,TRBV4-1,.,TRBJ1-1,CASSQEVGRNTEAFF,TGCGCCAGCAGCCAAGAGGTCGGCCGGAACACTGAAGCTTTCTTT
many,TRBV7-8,.,TRBJ1-1,CASLQYTMNTEAFF,TGTGCCAGCCTTCAGTATACCATGAACACTGAAGCTTTCTTT
many,TRBV7-9,.,TRBJ2-2,CAQKEDSNTGELFF,TGTGCCCAAAAAGAAGACAGCAACACCGGGGAGCTGTTTTTT
many,TRBV7-2,.,TRBJ2-6,CASSFFPANGANVLTF,TGTGCCAGCAGCTTCTTCCCAGCCAACGGGGCCAACGTCCTGACTTTC
.,TRBV11-2,.,TRBJ2-1,CASSPPGRYNEQFF,TGTGCCAGCAGCCCCCCCGGGCGCTACAATGAGCAGTTCTTC
many,TRBV7-8,.,TRBJ1-4,CASSSRLSGEKLFF,TGTGCCAGCAGCTCGCGACTATCGGGAGAAAAACTGTTTTTT
few,TRBV7-9,.,TRBJ1-2,CASSPRVGLDYGYTF,TGTGCCAGCAGCCCCCGGGTCGGATTGGACTATGGCTACACCTTC
.,TRBV6-2/TRBV6-3,.,TRBJ2-3,CASSYVQTQQYF,TGTGCCAGCAGTTACGTCCAGACTCAGCAGTATTTT
few,TRBV5-4,TRBD1,TRBJ2-5,CASSSFLDRGGETQYF,TGTGCCAGCAGCTCTTTTCTGGACAGGGGTGGAGAGACCCAGTACTTC
many,TRBV7-9,.,TRBJ2-5,CASSLPDSQETQYF,TGTGCCAGCAGCCTACCGGACAGCCAAGAGACCCAGTACTTC
many,TRBV7-9,.,TRBJ1-1,CASNVGGTEAFF,TGTGCCAGCAACGTTGGGGGGACTGAAGCTTTCTTT
many,TRBV7-9,.,TRBJ2-3,CASSVRTTTDTQYF,TGTGCCAGCAGTGTCCGGACTACCACAGATACGCAGTATTTT
.,TRBV7-6,.,TRBJ1-2,CANSPTFRESGYTF,TGTGCCAACAGCCCCACCTTCAGGGAATCTGGCTACACCTTC
.,TRBV27,.,TRBJ1-3,CASSRSAGDGNTIYF,TGTGCCAGCAGCCGCTCCGCTGGGGACGGAAACACCATATATTTT
.,TRBV3-1,.,TRBJ1-6,CASSQDAAYGSSPLHF,TGTGCCAGCAGCCAAGATGCGGCTTACGGCAGTTCACCCCTCCACTTT
once,TRBV27,TRBD2,TRBJ2-2,CASGSGGATGELFF,TGTGCCAGCGGAAGCGGGGGGGCCACCGGGGAGCTGTTTTTT
.,TRBV27,.,TRBJ2-5,CASSAGALYQETQYF,TGTGCCAGCAGCGCGGGGGCCCTGTACCAAGAGACCCAGTACTTC
many,TRBV7-6,.,TRBJ1-1,CASSATENTEAFF,TGTGCCAGCAGCGCGACAGAGAACACTGAAGCTTTCTTT
.,TRBV7-8,TRBD1,TRBJ2-1,CASSSLKPGTGGNNEQFF,TGTGCCAGCAGCTCACTCAAACCTGGGACAGGCGGGAACAATGAGCAGTTCTTC
.,TRBV27,TRBD1,TRBJ2-5,CASSPSGTAIPSDQETQYF,TGTGCCAGCAGTCCCTCCGGGACAGCTATTCCCTCAGATCAAGAGACCCAGTACTTC
few,TRBV7-9,TRBD1,TRBJ1-4,CASSRTGGNEKLFF,TGTGCCAGCAGCCGGACAGGGGGTAATGAAAAACTGTTTTTT
.,TRBV12-3/TRBV12-4,.,TRBJ1-2,CASSLWGRYGYTF,TGTGCCAGCAGTTTGTGGGGGCGCTATGGCTACACCTTC
.,TRBV27,.,TRBJ1-6,CASSFGGAYSPLHF,TGTGCCAGCAGTTTCGGGGGGGCATATTCACCCCTCCACTTT
.,TRBV27,TRBD1,TRBJ1-1,CASGTGAGYMNTEAFF,TGTGCCAGCGGTACAGGGGCCGGTTACATGAACACTGAAGCTTTCTTT
.,TRBV9,TRBD2,TRBJ2-1,CASSASGGAGNEQFF,TGTGCCAGCAGCGCTAGCGGGGGGGCAGGCAATGAGCAGTTCTTC
many,TRBV6-1,TRBD1,TRBJ2-7,CASTPQAGGGEQYF,TGTGCCAGCACCCCCCAAGCAGGGGGCGGGGAGCAGTACTTC
many,TRBV19,.,TRBJ2-7,CASSPGPGISYEQYF,TGTGCCAGTAGCCCGGGGCCGGGCATCTCCTACGAGCAGTACTTC
.,TRBV6-2/TRBV6-3,.,TRBJ1-1,CASSLEAGIEAFF,TGTGCCAGCAGTTTGGAGGCAGGGATTGAAGCTTTCTTT
.,TRBV10-3,TRBD1,TRBJ1-6,CAISESWDRGRGTTALHF,TGTGCCATCAGTGAGTCGTGGGACAGGGGGCGGGGGACCACGGCCCTCCACTTT
few,TRBV28,.,TRBJ2-1,CASSRPSEGYNEQFF,TGTGCCAGCAGTCGTCCTAGCGAAGGGTACAATGAGCAGTTCTTC
many,TRBV7-2,.,TRBJ2-7,CASSSGLANEQYF,TGTGCCAGCAGCTCCGGGTTGGCTAACGAGCAGTACTTC
.,TRBV7-3,TRBD1,TRBJ2-1,CASSPQGALDEQFF,TGTGCCAGCAGTCCACAGGGGGCATTGGATGAGCAGTTCTTC
few,TRBV11-2,.,TRBJ2-1,CASSLNGALYNEQFF,TGTGCCAGCAGCTTAAATGGGGCACTCTACAATGAGCAGTTCTTC
.,TRBV5-4,TRBD1,TRBJ1-6,CASRRGQFNNSPLHF,TGTGCCAGCAGACGGGGACAGTTTAATAATTCACCCCTCCACTTT
.,TRBV19,TRBD1,TRBJ1-3,CASSFYSGTESGNTIYF,TGTGCCAGTAGTTTCTACTCCGGGACAGAGTCTGGAAACACCATATATTTT
.,TRBV6-5,.,TRBJ1-3,CASSYSVLGVGNTIYF,TGTGCCAGCAGTTACTCAGTACTAGGGGTTGGAAACACCATATATTTT
.,TRBV7-9,.,TRBJ1-1,CASSSGIAGEDGNTEAFF,TGTGCCAGCAGCTCCGGGATCGCAGGGGAGGATGGAAACACTGAAGCTTTCTTT
many,TRBV28,.,TRBJ2-1,CASTPPDWRGAGEQFF,TGTGCCAGCACCCCCCCGGATTGGAGGGGGGCGGGGGAGCAGTTCTTC
.,TRBV7-8,TRBD2,TRBJ2-3,CASSLAGGGGPDTQYF,TGTGCCAGCAGCTTAGCCGGGGGGGGGGGACCAGATACGCAGTATTTT
.,TRBV14,TRBD2,TRBJ2-3,CASSQVRTSSMDTQYF,TGTGCCAGCAGCCAAGTAAGGACTAGCAGTATGGATACGCAGTATTTT
few,TRBV10-3,.,TRBJ1-1,CAIKTRDRQGNTEAFF,TGTGCCATCAAGACTCGGGACCGTCAAGGGAACACTGAAGCTTTCTTT
.,TRBV27,.,TRBJ2-3,CASSLWDTVIDTQYF,TGTGCCAGCAGTTTATGGGATACAGTCATTGATACGCAGTATTTT
.,TRBV6-2/TRBV6-3,.,TRBJ2-5,CASSYPQLMETQYF,TGTGCCAGCAGTTACCCCCAGCTGATGGAGACCCAGTACTTC
few,TRBV29-1,.,TRBJ2-5,CSGGGDGTQYF,TGCAGTGGGGGCGGGGACGGGACCCAGTACTTC
.,TRBV20-1,.,TRBJ1-1,CSAIPGQGKGPEAFF,TGCAGTGCTATACCGGGACAAGGAAAGGGACCTGAAGCTTTCTTT
few,TRBV24-1,TRBD2,TRBJ2-2,CATSAMRLAGGTNTGELFF,TGTGCCACCAGTGCGATGCGACTAGCGGGGGGCACGAACACCGGGGAGCTGTTTTTT
few,TRBV27,.,TRBJ1-6,CASTPGAPGSPLHF,TGTGCCAGCACGCCGGGGGCTCCGGGGTCCCCCCTCCACTTT
once,TRBV6-5,.,TRBJ1-6,CASSYTLGGALNSPLHF,TGTGCCAGCAGTTACACCCTGGGAGGGGCCCTTAATTCACCCCTCCACTTT
.,TRBV20-1,TRBD2,TRBJ2-5,CSARDTTSGGVETQYF,TGCAGTGCTAGGGATACGACTAGCGGGGGCGTAGAGACCCAGTACTTC
medium-sized,TRBV7-9,.,TRBJ2-7,CASSPETQATYEQYF,TGTGCCAGCAGCCCCGAGACACAGGCAACCTACGAGCAGTACTTC
.,TRBV7-9,.,TRBJ2-5,CASSLVVSKETQYF,TGTGCCAGCAGCTTAGTGGTCAGTAAAGAGACCCAGTACTTC
.,TRBV7-4,.,TRBJ2-2,CASSPAHGAGTGELFF,TGTGCCAGCAGCCCTGCTCATGGGGCAGGCACCGGGGAGCTGTTTTTT
.,TRBV28,.,TRBJ1-1,CATSGTGDTEAFF,TGTGCCACTTCAGGGACGGGTGATACTGAAGCTTTCTTT
.,TRBV4-2,TRBD2,TRBJ2-3,CASSQSLAAPDTQYF,TGTGCCAGCAGCCAATCACTAGCGGCCCCAGATACGCAGTATTTT
.,TRBV2,.,TRBJ1-5,CASSVEQHGNQPQHF,TGTGCCAGCAGTGTTGAACAGCACGGCAATCAGCCCCAGCATTTT
.,TRBV10-3,.,TRBJ1-2,CAISESDDRVYGYTF,TGTGCCATCAGTGAGTCCGACGACCGGGTCTATGGCTACACCTTC
.,TRBV12-5,.,TRBJ2-7,CASGMGGPLSYEQYF,TGTGCTAGTGGAATGGGGGGGCCCTTATCCTACGAGCAGTACTTC